Many counts were recorded for the clone carrying this TCR beta chain. The antigen is unknown. TCR alpha and beta CDR3 regions were amplified from RNA using iRepertoire nested multiplex PCR. TCRdb called the multiplex PCR reads again in MiXCR, with one record for every CDR3 protein. The sample carries approximately 400,000 distinct CDR3 sequences, around 38% recorded once. The CDR3 runs 14 residues. V lost 4 bases and J 6 bases, leaving 16 bases between the germline ends. From germline, CDR1 is DFQATT and CDR2 SNEGSKA (reference sequence). This sample was taken from a study of glioma-infiltrating T cells. About the study: WHO grade II oligodendrogliomas or astrocytomas, plus non-recurrent WHO grade IV glioblastomas, were sampled. Sequencing aimed for about 4- to 10-fold coverage of about a million peripheral T cells.

Study results and caveats: Non-neoplastic patients had below-expected tissue-blood divergence, while all gliomas exceeded expectation. Tissue and blood shared very few CDR3 sequences.

The V and J genes are TRBV20-1 and TRBJ2-1, with D hard to call. This TCR was recovered from a human donor with low-grade glioma or glioblastoma, undergoing nonglioma brain surgery, or in good health (not recorded which). The sample consisted of glioma tissue, nonneoplastic brain tissue, or PBMCs (not recorded which). The DNA of the CDR3 is TGCAGTGCTATGCAGGTAGGGCCCGTCAATGAGCAGTTCTTC. Its protein is CSAMQVGPVNEQFF.